The 5 T cell receptor beta chains in this list originate from one sample, sequenced in a study of naive and memory T cell subsets. An equimolar mix of two oligonucleotides served as the beta constant-region primer for TRBC1 and TRBC2. Nested alpha and beta constant-region primers with the SP2 primer drove four PCR rounds on ligated cDNA. TCRdb re-derived calls from the UMI-ligation and nested PCR reads in MiXCR, one entry per CDR3 protein. Of some 83,000 distinct CDR3 sequences in the sample, around 9% were seen once. Input material: naive CD8+ T cells from blood. The receptor set was obtained from a human donor in good health.

The CDR3 DNA follows: TGTGCCAGCAGCTCCCCTACCACGGAGGTCGGATACGAGCAGTACTTC. Protein sequence: CASSSPTTEVGYEQYF. V gene TRBV7-9 combines with J gene TRBJ2-7; D is perhaps TRBD2 (5 bases). Trimming stripped 4 bases from V and 4 bases from J, with 20 bases between. CDR1 is SEHNR, CDR2 FQNEAQ, per germline (reference sequence). The CDR3 spans 16 residues.

The chain uses TRBV4-3 and TRBJ1-1; D perhaps matches TRBD1 (5 bases). Looked up from germline, CDR1 is LGHNA and CDR2 is YSLEER. The CDR3 spans 15 residues. The germline V and J ends were trimmed by 6 bases and 1 base, with 15 bases remaining between them. CDR3 sequence reads: CASSRDRWSNTEAFF. The CDR3 nucleotides read TGCGCCAGCAGTCGAGACAGATGGTCGAACACTGAAGCTTTCTTT.

The sample holds many counts of this clonotype. The chain links TRBV6-2 or TRBV6-3 to TRBJ2-7; D gene unclear. Germline values: CDR1 MNHEY, CDR2 SVGEGT. This CDR3 spans 12 amino acids. With 2 bases removed from V and 3 bases from J, the gap between germline ends came to 5 bases. The CDR3 is CASSYGYYEQYF. CDR3 coding DNA: TGTGCCAGCAGTTACGGGTACTACGAGCAGTACTTC.

This clonotype was counted many times. This chain joins TRBV2 and TRBJ2-6, with 9 bases lining up with TRBD1. This CDR3 is built from 15 residues. Looked up from germline, CDR1 is SNHLY and CDR2 is FYNNEI. The ends lost 6 bases at V and 3 bases at J; junction bases unmatched: 3. As DNA, the CDR3 is TGTGCCAGCAGAACGACAGGGGGTGGGGCCAACGTCCTGACTTTC. Translating it yields CASRTTGGGANVLTF.

At least ten counts were recorded for this clonotype. The chain joins TRBV12-3 or TRBV12-4 to TRBJ2-7; D unclear. Trimming shortened V by 5 bases and J by 6 bases, and 11 bases separated the two germline ends. The CDR3 is 12 residues long. The CDR3 DNA follows: TGTGCCAGCAGTCCCACACCCCTCGAGCAGTACTTC. Translated, it gives CASSPTPLEQYF.